This T cell receptor (beta chain) emerged from a study of cytomegalovirus exposure and HLA in healthy donors. Findings and caveats of the study: Most TCR sequences were seen very rarely across donors, but some public TCRs occurred in many. A reported reduction in N-insertions relative to the roughly 710-donor mean was seen in an Asian-associated ancestry cluster in a later analysis.

The length of the CDR3 is 15 residues. The V gene's germline CDR1 is MNHEY and CDR2 SVGAGI. V gave up 6 bases and J gave up 0 bases, with 15 bases separating them. PCR used 60 Vbeta primers and 13 Jbeta primers. Produced via immunoSEQ multiplex PCR; TCRdb's table is partial and in-frame only. The sample yields about 200,000 clones, 70% seen once. In this sample, this clone turned up a few times. Antigen unknown. The sequence came from a man aged 35 to 55 in good health and CMV-seropositive. The chain joins TRBV6-5 to TRBJ2-7; a possible D gene is TRBD1 (5 bases). Material for sequencing was PBMCs. CDR3 nucleotides: TGTGCCAGCAGGGCGACAGCCCAAAGCTCCTACGAGCAGTACTTC. It yields the protein CASRATAQSSYEQYF.